Shown below are 27 T cell receptor beta chains from a single sample sequenced in a study of shared clonotypes between healthy human individuals. The repertoire was sequenced with immunoSEQ multiplex PCR; TCRdb's copy has only in-frame clones and lacks some. The sample yields 2.3 million or so clones, 80% to 95% seen once. The specimen was naive CD4+ T cells from PBMCs. Specified subset: CD45RA+ positively selected. These TCRs come from a man aged 18 to 35 in good health. Some clones in this sample may be carry-over from other donors' samples.

CDR3 sequence reads: CASSPSGVSNTEAFF. The CDR3 coding sequence is TGTGCCAGCAGCCCATCCGGAGTCTCCAACACTGAAGCTTTCTTT. This chain links TRBV5-8 with TRBJ1-1; D is undetermined. V was cut by 4 bases and J by 2 bases, with 15 bases left in between. CDR3 size: 15 residues. From germline, CDR1 is SGHTS and CDR2 YDEGEE.

This chain joins TRBV10-3 and TRBJ1-6; D remains ambiguous. Per germline, CDR1 ENHRY and CDR2 SYGVKD. The V end lost 6 bases, the J end lost 8 bases, and 11 bases lay between the germline ends. This CDR3 region has 13 residues. The CDR3 spells CAISGLFDSPLHF. CDR3 sequence (DNA): TGTGCCATCAGCGGACTGTTCGATTCACCCCTCCACTTT.

V is TRBV19 and J is TRBJ2-7; 10 nucleotides agree with TRBD1. Germline V gives CDR1 LNHDA, CDR2 SQIVND (reference sequence). CDR3 length: 14 residues. J gave up 3 bases and V 6 bases, and 5 bases lay outside the gene matches. This CDR3 reads CASRGTGVYYEQYF. In DNA form, the CDR3 reads TGTGCCAGTAGGGGGACAGGGGTTTACTACGAGCAGTACTTC.

The chain combines TRBV19 with TRBJ1-2, with 7 bases lining up with TRBD1. V was clipped by 8 bases and J by 6 bases; unmatched bases: 6. Per germline, CDR1 LNHDA and CDR2 SQIVND (reference sequence). There are 12 residues in the CDR3. CDR3 in amino acids: CASSQGVNGYTF. The DNA of the CDR3 is TGTGCCAGTTCTCAGGGGGTGAATGGCTACACCTTC.

The chain links TRBV11-2 to TRBJ2-1; D perhaps matches TRBD2 (7 bases). V gave up 1 base and J gave up 5 bases, with 21 bases separating them. Germline lookup yields CDR1 SGHAT and CDR2 FQNNGV. CDR3 length equals 18 residues. Here the CDR3 DNA reads TGTGCCAGCAGCTTAGTTGGGGGGGGCCTCGAAGCTCACAATGAGCAGTTCTTC. Amino acids: CASSLVGGGLEAHNEQFF.

CDR3 amino acids: CASSPPRDRATDTQYF. CDR3 DNA: TGCGCCAGCAGCCCCCCCCGGGACAGGGCCACAGATACGCAGTATTTT. The chain employs TRBV5-1 and TRBJ2-3; 9 nucleotides align to TRBD1. CDR3 length equals 16 residues. CDR1 and CDR2 from the germline V gene are SGHRS and YFSETQ. After removal of 4 bases from V and 2 bases from J, the junction contained 8 bases not matched to a gene.

The chain has TRBV5-1 and TRBJ2-7, with TRBD2 identical over 9 bases. V trimming: 4 bases; J trimming: 6 bases; junction bases outside the gene matches: 14. The CDR3 loop spans 16 amino acids. Looked up from germline, CDR1 is SGHRS and CDR2 is YFSETQ. CDR3 in DNA: TGCGCCAGCAGCAGAAACTTAGCGGGAGCCCAACGCGAGCAGTACTTC. Translating gives CASSRNLAGAQREQYF.

The chain recombines TRBV5-6 with TRBJ2-7, with D tentatively TRBD2 (6 bases). Trimming stripped 6 bases from V and 5 bases from J, with 15 bases between. Germline V gives CDR1 SGHDT, CDR2 YYEEEE. This CDR3 has 13 residues. CDR3 sequence: CASKRREGDEQYF. The DNA of the CDR3 is TGTGCCAGCAAGAGGAGGGAAGGTGACGAGCAGTACTTC.

Note on this clone: This sample also contains other DNA sequences that code for the same CDR3. This chain links TRBV5-6 with TRBJ1-2; 7 positions match TRBD1. The CDR3 has 14 residues. Germline V CDR1 and CDR2: SGHDT, YYEEEE. The trim removed 0 bases at V and 1 base at J, leaving 0 bases unmatched. The CDR3 DNA sequence: TGTGCCAGCAGCTTGGACAGGGGTAACTATGGCTACACCTTC. Translation gives CASSLDRGNYGYTF.

The chain employs TRBV5-5 and TRBJ2-1; D gene uncertain. The CDR3 extends over 14 amino acids. Trimming left V 5 bases short and J 5 bases short, with 14 bases between. Germline CDR1 reads SGHKS; CDR2 reads YYEKEE (reference sequence). For the CDR3, the DNA is TGTGCCAGCAGACGAGGAATTGGGGACAATGAGCAGTTCTTC. Translated, it gives CASRRGIGDNEQFF. Based on the CDR3 plus reference TRBV5-5 and TRBJ2-1, the full variable domain is DAGVTQSPTHLIKTRGQQVTLRCSPISGHKSVSWYQQVLGQGPQFIFQYYEKEERGRGNFPDRFSARQFPNYSSELNVNALLLGDSALYLCASRRGIGDNEQFFGPGTRLTVL.

V usage is TRBV7-9 and J usage is TRBJ2-7; D is possibly TRBD1 or TRBD2 (5 bases each). The length of the CDR3 is 15 residues. V was clipped by 3 bases and J by 3 bases, with 15 bases between them. The V gene's germline CDR1 is SEHNR and CDR2 FQNEAQ (reference sequence). CDR3 nucleotide sequence: TGTGCCAGCAGCTTCGGGGACCGGAGAAACTACGAGCAGTACTTC. Its translation: CASSFGDRRNYEQYF.

This chain uses TRBV7-3 with TRBJ2-7; 7 bases are shared with TRBD1. Germline V gene data show CDR1 as SGHTA and CDR2 as FQGTGA. There are 13 residues in the CDR3. The J segment lost 3 bases and the V segment lost 5 bases, leaving 4 bases of the junction unmatched. The CDR3 DNA sequence: TGTGCCAGCAGCCTAGGGGGCAACTACGAGCAGTACTTC. This sequence encodes CASSLGGNYEQYF.

The chain employs TRBV4-2 and TRBJ2-7; D is undetermined. The CDR3 runs to 15 residues. Trimming took off 1 base at V and 1 base at J, with 11 bases between the two ends. Looked up from germline, CDR1 is LGHNA and CDR2 is YNFKEQ. For the CDR3, the DNA is TGTGCCAGCAGCCAAGCTCAGTTACAGTCCTACGAGCAGTACTTC. Encoded protein: CASSQAQLQSYEQYF.

V gene TRBV7-9 combines with J gene TRBJ2-7; perhaps TRBD1 as D (6 bases). The germline CDR1 and CDR2 sequences are SEHNR and FQNEAQ (reference sequence). V was pared by 0 bases and J by 5 bases, with 20 bases between. This CDR3 spans 17 amino acids. The CDR3 is CASSLALRRGSVDEQYF. DNA of the CDR3: TGTGCCAGCAGCTTAGCGCTGCGAAGGGGGTCGGTTGACGAGCAGTACTTC.

The genes are TRBV28 and TRBJ2-1; possible D gene TRBD2, 6 bases. Germline V gives CDR1 MDHEN, CDR2 SYDVKM. The CDR3 consists of 15 residues. Trimming shortened V by 2 bases and J by 7 bases, and 15 bases separated the two germline ends. DNA for the CDR3: TGTGCCAGCAGTTTAACGCCGGGAGCGGGTAATGAGCAGTTCTTC. Translation gives CASSLTPGAGNEQFF.

V and J are TRBV7-2 and TRBJ2-7; either TRBD1 or TRBD2 may fit D (5 bases each). CDR1 and CDR2 (germline): SGHTA, FQGNSA. V gave up 2 bases and J gave up 7 bases, with 24 bases separating them. The CDR3 contains 17 residues. CDR3 amino acids: CASSLKGASGLQVEQYF. CDR3 in DNA: TGTGCCAGCAGCTTAAAAGGGGCTAGTGGACTCCAGGTGGAGCAGTACTTC.

This chain joins TRBV6-1 and TRBJ2-6; D is possibly TRBD1 (5 bases). Germline V gene sequence: CDR1 MNHNS, CDR2 SASEGT. This CDR3 has 17 residues. V was cut by 1 base and J by 2 bases, with 12 bases left in between. CDR3 sequence (DNA): TGTGCCAGCAGTGAAGAAAGCAGGGTGACTGGGGCCAACGTCCTGACTTTC. Its translation: CASSEESRVTGANVLTF.

J is TRBJ1-5 and V is TRBV28, with D tentatively TRBD1 (5 bases). Germline CDR1 is MDHEN and CDR2 is SYDVKM. V lost 5 bases, J lost 4 bases, and 18 bases lay in between. CDR3 length: 16 residues. CDR3 in DNA: TGTGCCAGCAGTCCCCTTTTGAGGGGCTCAAATCAGCCCCAGCATTTT. As protein: CASSPLLRGSNQPQHF.

V gene TRBV23-1 combines with J gene TRBJ2-7, with a tentative D call TRBD2 (5 bases). TRBV23-1 is treated as an ORF (open reading frame) with a function not yet certain. This CDR3 spans 14 amino acids. Trimming removed 6 bases from V and 5 bases from J, with 17 bases in between. CDR3 in amino acids: CASSHGWSGNEQYF. Written as DNA, the CDR3 is TGCGCCAGCAGCCACGGATGGTCGGGAAACGAGCAGTACTTC.

The chain couples TRBV7-8 to TRBJ2-2; 9 nucleotides line up with TRBD2. Per germline, CDR1 SGHVS and CDR2 FQNEAQ. The CDR3 totals 15 residues. V gave up 2 bases and J gave up 3 bases; unmatched junction bases: 1. CDR3 DNA sequence: TGTGCCAGCAGCTTAAGACTAGCGGACACCGGGGAGCTGTTTTTT. Its protein is CASSLRLADTGELFF.

Of note for this clone: The sample carries other DNA sequences with the same CDR3. The chain employs TRBV5-1 and TRBJ2-3; D is uncertain. Trimming cost V 4 bases and J 1 base, with 10 bases left between them. Germline V CDR1 and CDR2: SGHRS, YFSETQ. The CDR3 loop spans 14 amino acids. The CDR3 sequence is CASSPFAGTDTQYF. CDR3 DNA sequence: TGCGCCAGCAGCCCATTTGCTGGCACAGATACGCAGTATTTT.

This clone was seen once. The CDR3 sequence: CAWSEDGAYEQYF. DNA of the CDR3: TGTGCCTGGAGTGAGGACGGAGCCTACGAGCAGTACTTC. The J gene is TRBJ2-7, the V gene TRBV30; the D is unclear. V lost 1 base, J lost 2 bases, and 9 bases lay in between. Germline lookup yields CDR1 GTSNPN and CDR2 SVGIG (reference sequence). CDR3 length equals 13 residues. The full variable domain, with the rest looked up from reference TRBV30 and TRBJ2-7, is SQTIHQWPATLVQPVGSPLSLECTVEGTSNPNLYWYRQAAGRGLQLLFYSVGIGQISSEVPQNLSASRPQDRQFILSSKKLLLSDSGFYLCAWSEDGAYEQYFGPGTRLTVT.

V usage is TRBV7-9 and J usage is TRBJ2-1, with D hard to call. Deletions cut 3 bases from V and 1 base from J, with 16 bases between. Germline V gives CDR1 SEHNR, CDR2 FQNEAQ (reference sequence). This CDR3 is 17 amino acids long. The CDR3 spells CASSFISSAESYNEQFF. The CDR3 region has the DNA TGTGCCAGCAGCTTCATAAGCTCCGCAGAATCCTACAATGAGCAGTTCTTC.

The chain joins TRBV7-2 to TRBJ2-7; 8 bases line up with TRBD1. This CDR3 region has 18 residues. V shed 5 bases and J 3 bases; nucleotides not matched to a gene: 18. Germline V lookup: CDR1 SGHTA, CDR2 FQGNSA. The CDR3 region has the DNA TGTGCCAGCAGCGCGACGGGGTCATTTGGGACAGGCCACTACGAGCAGTACTTC. Amino acids: CASSATGSFGTGHYEQYF.

The chain employs TRBV6-5 and TRBJ1-6, with 10 bases matching TRBD1. Germline V CDR1 and CDR2: MNHEY, SVGAGI. V was clipped by 2 bases and J by 6 bases; unmatched bases: 4. This CDR3 region has 16 residues. In nucleotides, the CDR3 is TGTGCCAGCAGTTACGGACAGGGGGTACCTAATTCACCCCTCCACTTT. Translated, it gives CASSYGQGVPNSPLHF.

This clone appeared once. The V call is TRBV4-2, the J call TRBJ2-1, with 7 positions matching TRBD2. The ends lost 3 bases at V and 0 bases at J; junction bases unmatched: 17. Germline lookup yields CDR1 LGHNA and CDR2 YNFKEQ. The CDR3 sequence is 20 residues long. As DNA, the CDR3 is TGTGCCAGCAGCCAGGCCCTTGTTCACGGACTAGGGAGCTCCTACAATGAGCAGTTCTTC. Its translation is CASSQALVHGLGSSYNEQFF.

The chain recombines TRBV5-1 with TRBJ2-5; no clear D gene. Deletions cut 0 bases from V and 4 bases from J, with 10 bases between. The CDR3 extends over 14 amino acids. Germline V CDR1 and CDR2: SGHRS, YFSETQ. The DNA of the CDR3 is TGCGCCAGCAGCTTGGGACTTACGGGAGAGACCCAGTACTTC. Amino acids: CASSLGLTGETQYF.